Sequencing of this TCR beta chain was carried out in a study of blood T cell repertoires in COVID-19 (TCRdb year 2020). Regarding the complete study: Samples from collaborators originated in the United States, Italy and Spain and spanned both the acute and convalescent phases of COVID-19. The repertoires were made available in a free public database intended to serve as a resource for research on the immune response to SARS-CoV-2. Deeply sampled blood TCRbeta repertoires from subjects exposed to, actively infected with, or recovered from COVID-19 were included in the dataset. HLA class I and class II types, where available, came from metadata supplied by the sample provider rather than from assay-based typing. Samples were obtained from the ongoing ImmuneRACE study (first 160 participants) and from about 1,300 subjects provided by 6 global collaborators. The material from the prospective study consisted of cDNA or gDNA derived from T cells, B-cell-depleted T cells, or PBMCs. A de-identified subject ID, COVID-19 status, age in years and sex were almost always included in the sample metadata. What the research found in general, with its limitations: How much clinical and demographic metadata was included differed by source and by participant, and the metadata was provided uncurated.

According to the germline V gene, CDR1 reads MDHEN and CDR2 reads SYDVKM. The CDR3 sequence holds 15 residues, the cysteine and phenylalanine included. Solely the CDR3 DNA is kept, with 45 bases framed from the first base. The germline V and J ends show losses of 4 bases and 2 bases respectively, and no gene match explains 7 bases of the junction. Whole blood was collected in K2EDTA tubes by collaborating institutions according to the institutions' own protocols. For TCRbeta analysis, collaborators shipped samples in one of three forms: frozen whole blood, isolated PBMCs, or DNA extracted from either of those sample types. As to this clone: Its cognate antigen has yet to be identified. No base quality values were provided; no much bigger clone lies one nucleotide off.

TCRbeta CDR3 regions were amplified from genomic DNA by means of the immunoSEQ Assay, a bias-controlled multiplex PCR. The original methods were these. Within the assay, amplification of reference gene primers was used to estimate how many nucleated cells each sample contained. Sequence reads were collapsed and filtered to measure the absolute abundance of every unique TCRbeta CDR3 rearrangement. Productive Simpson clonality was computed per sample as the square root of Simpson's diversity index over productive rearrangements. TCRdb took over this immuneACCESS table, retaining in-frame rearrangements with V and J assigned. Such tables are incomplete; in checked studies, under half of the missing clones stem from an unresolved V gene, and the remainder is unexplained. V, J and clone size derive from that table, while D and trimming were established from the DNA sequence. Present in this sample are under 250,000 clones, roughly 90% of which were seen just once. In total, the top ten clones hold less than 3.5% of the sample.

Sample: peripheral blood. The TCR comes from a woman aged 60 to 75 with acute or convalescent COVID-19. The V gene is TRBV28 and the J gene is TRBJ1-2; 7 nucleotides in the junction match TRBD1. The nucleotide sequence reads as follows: TGTGCCAGCAGTTCCAGGGGGTTCGGCAACTATGGCTACACCTTC. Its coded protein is CASSSRGFGNYGYTF.